This record looks at one T cell receptor (beta chain) sequence and its context. What it binds is not known. V lost 4 bases and J lost 0; bases outside the gene matches: 4. Germline values: CDR1 SGHDT, CDR2 YYEEEE. The CDR3 loop spans 16 amino acids. The PCR employed 60 Vbeta primers together with 13 Jbeta primers. Assay: immunoSEQ multiplex PCR; the TCRdb copy retains only in-frame clones and omits some. The sample has around 170,000 clones; over 70% are singletons. The record originates from a study of cytomegalovirus exposure and HLA in healthy donors. Study-wide findings and caveats: CMV antigen specificity of three CMV-associated chains was confirmed in vitro. Researchers catalogued 160 or so TCR beta chains as cytomegalovirus-associated.

The chain is built from TRBV5-6 and TRBJ2-1, with 10 bases fitting TRBD1. The sequence derives from a man in his forties or fifties in good health and CMV-seronegative. The sequenced sample consisted of PBMCs. CDR3 coding DNA: TGTGCCAGCAGCGCCGGGACAGGGGTCTCCTACAATGAGCAGTTCTTC. Translating gives CASSAGTGVSYNEQFF.